This passage covers 6 T cell receptor beta chains from one sample sequenced in a study of blood T cells in healthy people across ages. Primed by a sample-barcoded 5' primer and a J-beta primer mix, a second PCR proceeded for about 7 to 12 cycles. Each CDR3 protein is one row after TCRdb ran MiXCR on the 5' RACE reads. The sample records roughly 2 million distinct CDR3 sequences, roughly 50% being singletons. The sequencing input was blood. The receptors derive from a woman between 40 and 55 years old in good health.

A few counts support this clonotype. The chain carries TRBV7-3 and TRBJ2-5; 12 bases match TRBD2. The V segment lost 5 bases and the J segment 5 bases; nucleotides outside the gene matches: 3. Germline V gene data show CDR1 as SGHTA and CDR2 as FQGTGA. The CDR3 has 14 amino acids. The CDR3 DNA sequence: TGTGCCAGCAGCACTAGCGGGGGGCCGGAGACCCAGTACTTC. It is translated as CASSTSGGPETQYF.

This clonotype was counted a few times. This chain links TRBV7-9 with TRBJ1-4; D not certain. The CDR3 spans 16 residues. Germline assignment: CDR1 SEHNR and CDR2 FQNEAQ (reference sequence). Trimming left V 1 base short and J 0 bases short, with 9 bases between. CDR3 residues: CASSLEGTTTNEKLFF. The DNA of the CDR3 is TGTGCCAGCAGCTTAGAGGGCACAACAACTAATGAAAAACTGTTTTTT. Supplemented by reference TRBV7-9 and TRBJ1-4, the full variable domain reads DTGVSQNPRHKITKRGQNVTFRCDPISEHNRLYWYRQTLGQGPEFLTYFQNEAQLEKSRLLSDRFSAERPKGSFSTLEIQRTEQGDSAMYLCASSLEGTTTNEKLFFGSGTQLSVL.

A few counts support this clonotype. V is TRBV7-3 and J is TRBJ2-1; D uncertain. The DNA end favors TRBJ2-7, so the J call may be wrong. This CDR3 has 14 amino acids. Germline V gives CDR1 SGHTA, CDR2 FQGTGA. CDR3 DNA: TGTGCCAGCAGCTTAGGCCAGGATAACAATGAGCAGTACTTC. Translation: CASSLGQDNNEQYF.

The chain recombines TRBV20-1 with TRBJ1-1; tentatively, D is TRBD1 (5 bases). In germline, CDR1 is DFQATT, CDR2 SNEGSKA (reference sequence). CDR3 length: 17 amino acids. The V end was cut by 4 bases, the J end by 1 base, with 22 bases between. The CDR3 DNA sequence: TGCAGTGCTACCATTCCCCGCGTCGGAGGGACGAACACTGAAGCTTTCTTT. Translating gives CSATIPRVGGTNTEAFF.

V and J are TRBV15 and TRBJ2-1; tentatively, D is TRBD1 (5 bases). The DNA end is more similar to TRBJ2-7, so the J call may be wrong. This CDR3 region has 16 residues. Germline-derived CDR1 and CDR2 are LNHNV and YYDKDF (reference sequence). CDR3 in DNA: TGTGCCACCAGCAGAGATTTAGGGGCAGGCAACTACGAGCAGTACTTC. Translating gives CATSRDLGAGNYEQYF.

V gene TRBV27 combines with J gene TRBJ2-7, with 7 bases that match TRBD1. This CDR3 is built from 15 residues. CDR1 MNHEY and CDR2 SMNVEV come from the germline V gene (reference sequence). Losses at the gene ends were 2 bases for V and 3 bases for J; bases not matched to a gene: 7. CDR3 in DNA: TGTGCCAGCAGTTTAGGGACAGAAATATTCTACGAGCAGTACTTC. Residues: CASSLGTEIFYEQYF.